One T cell receptor beta chain is described in this entry. CDR1 and CDR2 from the germline V gene are SNHLY and FYNNEI. The CDR3 is made up of 13 amino acids. The V gene lost 1 base and the J gene lost 7 bases, with 8 bases spanning the gap. This record belongs to a study of control samples from healthy donors and cancer patients. The data were produced by immunoSEQ multiplex PCR, yet TCRdb's version contains in-frame clones alone and is incomplete. Here the sample spans over 15,000 clones, roughly 80% being singletons. The source is an older man with head and neck cancer. The rearrangement uses TRBV2 and TRBJ2-1; D remains unclear. The sequenced material came from PBMCs. Here the CDR3 DNA reads TGTGCCAGCAGTGAAGAATCTGGGAATGAGCAGTTCTTC. The encoded protein is CASSEESGNEQFF.